This T cell receptor beta chain is drawn from a study of blood T cell repertoires in COVID-19. In the study overall: The origin of the acute and convalescent COVID-19 samples was the United States, Italy and Spain. From T cells, B-cell-depleted T cells, or PBMCs came the material, which was cDNA or gDNA.

V dropped 5 bases and J dropped 6; count of bases not matched to a gene: 7. The V gene's germline CDR1 is SNHLY and CDR2 FYNNEI. The length of the CDR3 is 15 residues. As originally analysed: Counts of nucleated cells, estimated from reference gene primer amplification, were obtained. Sequenced by immunoSEQ multiplex PCR; TCRdb stores in-frame clones only, minus some. V and J calls and clone size are copied from that table; D and trimming were computed from the DNA. The sample contains roughly 56,000 clones, over 75% of which appear only once. The material sequenced was peripheral blood. The source is a human donor in a cohort sampled during active COVID-19. The chain employs TRBV2 and TRBJ1-6; 7 nucleotides line up with TRBD1. The CDR3 protein is CASSNTGQFNSPLHF. For the CDR3, the DNA is TGTGCCAGCAGTAATACGGGACAGTTTAATTCACCCCTCCACTTT.